This record concerns one T cell receptor beta chain sequence. The target antigen is unknown. This sample stems from a study of response to subunit inactivated influenza vaccine. V was trimmed by 4 bases and J by 5 bases, leaving 11 bases between them. The CDR3 spans 13 residues. Germline assignment: CDR1 LNHNV and CDR2 YYDKDF (reference sequence). TCRdb re-analysed the RT-PCR reads in MiXCR, keeping a single row per CDR3 protein. The table has 650,000 to 850,000 distinct CDR3 sequences, 11% to 15% seen once. The study's findings and limits: The authors offered the suggestion that each seasonal influenza vaccination recruits few new T cells.

The genes are TRBV15 and TRBJ2-5; no clear D gene. The specimen comprised PBMCs from blood, sampled 14 to 15 days before vaccination. The receptor was isolated from a man in his fifties or sixties who received an inactivated influenza vaccine. The CDR3 nucleotides are TGTGCCACCAGCAATCAAAACGGGGAGACCCAGTACTTC. It encodes CATSNQNGETQYF.